The clone carrying this T cell receptor beta chain has only a few counts. The data were obtained in a study of identical twins. Via MiXCR, TCRdb re-called the 5' RACE reads, giving one row per CDR3 protein. The table has approximately 590,000 distinct CDR3 sequences, 9.5% to 10% seen once. The V gene end was trimmed by 3 bases and the J gene end by 6 bases; junction bases not matched to a gene: 4. CDR3 length equals 14 residues. In addition, the sample was reused for a study of yellow fever vaccine responses in identical twins. That paper states: Convergence reportedly seemed to mark part of the twins' vaccine T cell response, with personalization marking the rest.

This rearrangement joins TRBV12-3 or TRBV12-4 to TRBJ2-2; 7 bases agree with TRBD1. This clonotype originated in a woman younger than 35 in good health. The sample consisted of PBMCs. DNA of the CDR3: TGTGCCAGCAGTTTGGACAGGCTGGCCGGGGAGCTGTTTTTT. This codes for CASSLDRLAGELFF.